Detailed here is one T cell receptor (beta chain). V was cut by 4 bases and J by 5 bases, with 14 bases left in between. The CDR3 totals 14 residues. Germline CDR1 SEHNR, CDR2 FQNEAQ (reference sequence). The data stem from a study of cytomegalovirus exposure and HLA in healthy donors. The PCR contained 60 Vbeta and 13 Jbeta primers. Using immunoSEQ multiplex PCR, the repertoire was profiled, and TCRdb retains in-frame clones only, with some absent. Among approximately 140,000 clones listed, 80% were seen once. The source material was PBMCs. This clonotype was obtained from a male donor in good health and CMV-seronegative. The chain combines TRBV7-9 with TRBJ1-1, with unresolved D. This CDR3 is CASSSVGGRTEAFF. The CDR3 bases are TGTGCCAGCAGCTCAGTCGGAGGACGGACTGAAGCTTTCTTT.